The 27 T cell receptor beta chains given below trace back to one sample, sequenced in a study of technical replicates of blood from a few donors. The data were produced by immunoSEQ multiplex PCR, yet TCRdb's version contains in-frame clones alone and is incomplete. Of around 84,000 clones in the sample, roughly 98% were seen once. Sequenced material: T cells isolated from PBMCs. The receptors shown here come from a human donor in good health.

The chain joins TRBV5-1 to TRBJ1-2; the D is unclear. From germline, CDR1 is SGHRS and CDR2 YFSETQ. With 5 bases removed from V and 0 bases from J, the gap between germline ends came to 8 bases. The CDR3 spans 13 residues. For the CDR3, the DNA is TGCGCCAGCAGTGTGGAGGCTAACTATGGCTACACCTTC. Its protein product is CASSVEANYGYTF.

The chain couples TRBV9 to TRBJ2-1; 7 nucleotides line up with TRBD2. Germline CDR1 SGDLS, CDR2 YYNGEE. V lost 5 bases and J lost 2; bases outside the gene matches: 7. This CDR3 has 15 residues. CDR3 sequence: CASSTGGGTYNEQFF. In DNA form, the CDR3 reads TGTGCCAGCAGTACTGGCGGGGGTACCTACAATGAGCAGTTCTTC.

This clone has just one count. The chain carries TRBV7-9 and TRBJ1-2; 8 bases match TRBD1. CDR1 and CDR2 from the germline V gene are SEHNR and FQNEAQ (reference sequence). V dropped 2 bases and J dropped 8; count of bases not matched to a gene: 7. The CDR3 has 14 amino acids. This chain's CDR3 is CASSLTQGASGYTF. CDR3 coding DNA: TGTGCCAGCAGCTTAACTCAGGGGGCGTCGGGCTACACCTTC.

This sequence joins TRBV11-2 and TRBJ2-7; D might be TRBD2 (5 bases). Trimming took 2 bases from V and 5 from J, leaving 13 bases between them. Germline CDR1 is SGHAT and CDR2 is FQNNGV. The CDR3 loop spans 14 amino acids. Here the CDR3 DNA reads TGTGCCAGCAGCTTAAAAGGACTTCTAGACGAGCAGTACTTC. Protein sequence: CASSLKGLLDEQYF.

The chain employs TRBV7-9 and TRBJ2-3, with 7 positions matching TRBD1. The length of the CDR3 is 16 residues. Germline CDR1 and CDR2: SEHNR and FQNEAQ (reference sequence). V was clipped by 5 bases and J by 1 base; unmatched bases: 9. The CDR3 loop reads CASSARQGWGTDTQYF. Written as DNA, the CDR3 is TGTGCCAGCAGCGCCCGACAGGGTTGGGGCACAGATACGCAGTATTTT.

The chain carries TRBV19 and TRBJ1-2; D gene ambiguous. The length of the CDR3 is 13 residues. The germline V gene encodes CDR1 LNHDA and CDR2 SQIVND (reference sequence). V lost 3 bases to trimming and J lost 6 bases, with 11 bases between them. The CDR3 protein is CASSITRSDGYTF. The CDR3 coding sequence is TGTGCCAGTAGTATCACTCGGTCGGATGGCTACACCTTC.

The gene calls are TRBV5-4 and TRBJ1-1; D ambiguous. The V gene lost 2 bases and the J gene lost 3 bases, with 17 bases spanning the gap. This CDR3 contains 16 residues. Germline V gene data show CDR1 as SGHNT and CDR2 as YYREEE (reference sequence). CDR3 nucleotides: TGTGCCAGCAGCTTTTGGTTTGCGGAGGAGGACACTGAAGCTTTCTTT. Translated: CASSFWFAEEDTEAFF.

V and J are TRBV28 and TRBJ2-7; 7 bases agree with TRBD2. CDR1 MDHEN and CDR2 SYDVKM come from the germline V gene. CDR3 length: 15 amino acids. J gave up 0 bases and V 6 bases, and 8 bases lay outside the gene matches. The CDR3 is CASSRAGGSSYEQYF. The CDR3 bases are TGTGCCAGCAGCCGGGCGGGCGGGAGCTCCTACGAGCAGTACTTC.

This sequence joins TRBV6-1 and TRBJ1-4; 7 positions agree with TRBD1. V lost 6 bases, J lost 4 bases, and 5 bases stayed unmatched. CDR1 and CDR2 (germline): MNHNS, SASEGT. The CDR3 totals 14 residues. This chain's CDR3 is CASSPGQNNEKLFF. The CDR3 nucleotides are TGTGCCAGCAGCCCGGGACAGAATAATGAAAAACTGTTTTTT.

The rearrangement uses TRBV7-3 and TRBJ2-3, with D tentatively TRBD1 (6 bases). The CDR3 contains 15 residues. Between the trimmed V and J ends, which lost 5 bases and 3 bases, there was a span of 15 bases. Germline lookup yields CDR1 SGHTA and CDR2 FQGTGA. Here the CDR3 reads CASSLTGLGTDTQYF. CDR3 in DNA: TGTGCCAGCAGCCTGACAGGATTGGGTACAGATACGCAGTATTTT.

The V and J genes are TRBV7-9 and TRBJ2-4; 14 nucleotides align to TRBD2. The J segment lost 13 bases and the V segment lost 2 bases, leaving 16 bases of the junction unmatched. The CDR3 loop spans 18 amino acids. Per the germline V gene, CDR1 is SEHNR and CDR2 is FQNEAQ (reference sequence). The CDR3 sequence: CASSLTLSTSGRAIRQYF. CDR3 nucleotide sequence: TGTGCCAGCAGCTTAACCCTATCGACTAGCGGGAGGGCAATTCGACAGTACTTC.

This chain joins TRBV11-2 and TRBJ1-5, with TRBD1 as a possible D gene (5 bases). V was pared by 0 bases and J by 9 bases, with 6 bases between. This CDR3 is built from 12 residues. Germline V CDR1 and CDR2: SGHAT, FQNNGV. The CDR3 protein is CASSLEGGPQHF. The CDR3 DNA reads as TGTGCCAGCAGCTTAGAGGGGGGGCCCCAGCATTTT.

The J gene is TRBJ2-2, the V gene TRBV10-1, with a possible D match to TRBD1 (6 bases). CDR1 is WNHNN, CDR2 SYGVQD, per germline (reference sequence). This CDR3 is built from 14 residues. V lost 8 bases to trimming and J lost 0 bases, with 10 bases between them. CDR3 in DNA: TGCGCCAGCCAAGGACAGCCGAACACCGGGGAGCTGTTTTTT. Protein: CASQGQPNTGELFF.

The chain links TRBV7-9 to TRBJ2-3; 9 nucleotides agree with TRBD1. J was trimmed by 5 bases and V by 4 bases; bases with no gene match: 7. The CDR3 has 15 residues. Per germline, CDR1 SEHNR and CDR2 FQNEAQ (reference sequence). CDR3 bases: TGTGCCAGCAGCTCTAGACAGGGGGTAGGAGATACGCAGTATTTT. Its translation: CASSSRQGVGDTQYF.

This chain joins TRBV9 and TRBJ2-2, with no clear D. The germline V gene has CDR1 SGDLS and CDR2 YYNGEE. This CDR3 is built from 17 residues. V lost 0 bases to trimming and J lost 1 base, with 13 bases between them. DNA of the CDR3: TGTGCCAGCAGCGTAGTTCCAGGCACTCTGAACACCGGGGAGCTGTTTTTT. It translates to CASSVVPGTLNTGELFF.

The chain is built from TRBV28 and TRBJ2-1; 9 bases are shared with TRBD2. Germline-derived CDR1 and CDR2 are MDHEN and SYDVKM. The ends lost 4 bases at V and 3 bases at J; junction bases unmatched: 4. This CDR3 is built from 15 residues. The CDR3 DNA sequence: TGTGCCAGCAGTTCCCGCGGGAGGGGCTACAATGAGCAGTTCTTC. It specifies CASSSRGRGYNEQFF.

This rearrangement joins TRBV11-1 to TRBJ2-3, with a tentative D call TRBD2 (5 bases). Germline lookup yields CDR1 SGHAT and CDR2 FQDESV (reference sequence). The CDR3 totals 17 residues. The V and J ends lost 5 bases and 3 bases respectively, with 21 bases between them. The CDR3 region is CASSARGMVLRTDTQYF. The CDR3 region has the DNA TGTGCCAGCAGCGCGCGAGGGATGGTTCTGAGGACAGATACGCAGTATTTT.

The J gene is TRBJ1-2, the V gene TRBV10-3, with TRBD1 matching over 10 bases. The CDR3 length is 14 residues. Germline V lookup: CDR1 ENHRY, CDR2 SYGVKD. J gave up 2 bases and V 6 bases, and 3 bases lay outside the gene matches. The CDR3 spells CAIRDRGPNYGYTF. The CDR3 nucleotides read TGTGCCATCAGAGACAGGGGGCCGAACTATGGCTACACCTTC.

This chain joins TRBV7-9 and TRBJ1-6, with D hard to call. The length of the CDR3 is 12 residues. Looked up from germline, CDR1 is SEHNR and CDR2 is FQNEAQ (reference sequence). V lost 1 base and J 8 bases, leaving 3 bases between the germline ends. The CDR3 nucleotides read TGTGCCAGCAGCTTAGGCGATTCACCCCTCCACTTT. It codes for CASSLGDSPLHF.

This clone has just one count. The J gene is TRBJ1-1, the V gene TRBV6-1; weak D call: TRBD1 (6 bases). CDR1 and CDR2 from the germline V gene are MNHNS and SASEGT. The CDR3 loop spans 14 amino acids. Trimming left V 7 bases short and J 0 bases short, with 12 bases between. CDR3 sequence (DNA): TGTGCCAGCAAAACCTGGACAGTGAACACTGAAGCTTTCTTT. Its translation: CASKTWTVNTEAFF.

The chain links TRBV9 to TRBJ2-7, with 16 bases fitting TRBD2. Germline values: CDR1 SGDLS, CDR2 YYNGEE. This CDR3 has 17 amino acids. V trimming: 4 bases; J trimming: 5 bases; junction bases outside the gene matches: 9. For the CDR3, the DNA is TGTGCCAGCAGCCCCGGGACTAGCGGGAGGGCCGGTCACGAGCAGTACTTC. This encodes CASSPGTSGRAGHEQYF.

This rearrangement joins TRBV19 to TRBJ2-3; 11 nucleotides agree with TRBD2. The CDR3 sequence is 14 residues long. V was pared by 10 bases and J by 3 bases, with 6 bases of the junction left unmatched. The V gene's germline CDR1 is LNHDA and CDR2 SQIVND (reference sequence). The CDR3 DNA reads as TGTGCCACAGCGGGACTAGCGGATACAGATACGCAGTATTTT. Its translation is CATAGLADTDTQYF. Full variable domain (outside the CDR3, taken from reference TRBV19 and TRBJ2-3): DGGITQSPKYLFRKEGQNVTLSCEQNLNHDAMYWYRQDPGQGLRLIYYSQIVNDFQKGDIAEGYSVSREKKESFPLTVTSAQKNPTAFYLCATAGLADTDTQYFGPGTRLTVL.

Written as DNA, the CDR3 is TGTGCCAGCAACCCACCGGGTGCGAGGAATGAGCAGTTCTTC. This sequence encodes CASNPPGARNEQFF. This rearrangement joins TRBV27 to TRBJ2-1; D is unclear. Trimming stripped 7 bases from V and 7 bases from J, with 17 bases between. Germline-derived CDR1 and CDR2 are MNHEY and SMNVEV (reference sequence). The CDR3 has 14 amino acids.

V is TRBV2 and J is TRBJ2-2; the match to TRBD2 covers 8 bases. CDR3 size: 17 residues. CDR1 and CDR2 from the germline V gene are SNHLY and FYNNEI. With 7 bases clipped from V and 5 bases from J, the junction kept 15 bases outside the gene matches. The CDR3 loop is CASTRASAGGITGELFF. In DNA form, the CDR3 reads TGTGCCAGCACCCGAGCGAGTGCGGGGGGTATTACCGGGGAGCTGTTTTTT. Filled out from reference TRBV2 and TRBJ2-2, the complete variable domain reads EPEVTQTPSHQVTQMGQEVILRCVPISNHLYFYWYRQILGQKVEFLVSFYNNEISEKSEIFDDQFSVERPDGSNFTLKIRSTKLEDSAMYFCASTRASAGGITGELFFGEGSRLTVL.

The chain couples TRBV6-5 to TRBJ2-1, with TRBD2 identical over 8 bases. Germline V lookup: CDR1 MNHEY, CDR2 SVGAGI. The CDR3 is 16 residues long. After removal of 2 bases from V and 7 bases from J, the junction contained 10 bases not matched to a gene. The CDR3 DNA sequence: TGTGCCAGCAGTTACAGTAGCGGGATCAGCCTTAATGAGCAGTTCTTC. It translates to CASSYSSGISLNEQFF.

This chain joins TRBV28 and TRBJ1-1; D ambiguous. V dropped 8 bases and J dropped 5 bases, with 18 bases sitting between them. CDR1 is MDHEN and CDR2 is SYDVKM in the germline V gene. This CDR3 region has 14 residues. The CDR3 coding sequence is TGTGCCAGCTTTCGTCCGAAGGCGGGGACTGAAGCTTTCTTT. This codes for CASFRPKAGTEAFF.

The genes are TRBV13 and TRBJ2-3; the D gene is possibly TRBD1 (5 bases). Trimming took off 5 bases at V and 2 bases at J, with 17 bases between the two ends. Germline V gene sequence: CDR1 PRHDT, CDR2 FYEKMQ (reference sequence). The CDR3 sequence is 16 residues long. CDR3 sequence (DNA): TGTGCCAGCAGCGCGCCCCAGGGTAGAAACACAGATACGCAGTATTTT. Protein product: CASSAPQGRNTDTQYF.